A selection of T cell receptor beta chains follows, all from one sample in a study of glioma-infiltrating T cells. TCRdb analysed the multiplex PCR reads with MiXCR anew, one entry per CDR3 protein. The sample lists some 160,000 distinct CDR3 sequences, around 40% occurring once. Specimen: glioma tissue, nonneoplastic brain tissue, or PBMCs (not recorded which). These receptors all come from a human donor with low-grade glioma or glioblastoma, undergoing nonglioma brain surgery, or in good health (not recorded which). Both conserved end residues are part of each CDR3. D genes are given only for firm matches. Expanded clones are given a class, and other clones once, few, many or no size at all.

length: 16
D: NA
V: TRBV4-2
J: TRBJ1-3
size: few
CDR3: CASSQPGPNSGNTIYF
DNA: TGTGCCAGCAGCCAGCCGGGACCCAACTCTGGAAACACCATATATTTT

length: 14
D: TRBD1
V: TRBV29-1
J: TRBJ2-3
size: NA
CDR3: CSVSGTGETDTQYF
DNA: TGCAGCGTTAGTGGAACAGGGGAGACAGATACGCAGTATTTT

length: 14
D: TRBD1
V: TRBV2
J: TRBJ1-6
size: many
CDR3: CASRETGDRSPLHF
DNA: TGTGCCAGCAGGGAAACAGGGGATCGGTCACCCCTCCACTTT

length: 13
D: NA
V: TRBV20-1
J: TRBJ1-1
size: many
CDR3: CSARTRANTEAFF
DNA: TGCAGTGCTAGAACACGAGCGAACACTGAAGCTTTCTTT

length: 13
D: NA
V: TRBV2
J: TRBJ2-3
size: NA
CDR3: CASSERTKSHEYF
DNA: TGTGCCAGCAGTGAACGAACTAAAAGTCATGAGTATTTT

length: 15
D: NA
V: TRBV20-1
J: TRBJ1-6
size: NA
CDR3: CSAGDPGTRNSPIHF
DNA: TGCAGTGCTGGAGATCCAGGGACAAGAAATTCACCCATCCACTTT

length: 13
D: NA
V: TRBV27
J: TRBJ2-7
size: few
CDR3: CASRGTAGSGQYF
DNA: TGTGCCAGCAGGGGGACAGCGGGGAGCGGGCAGTACTTC

length: 16
D: TRBD2
V: TRBV3-1
J: TRBJ2-3
size: NA
CDR3: CASSHLAGGMVDTQYF
DNA: TGTGCCAGCAGCCACCTAGCGGGAGGGATGGTGGATACGCAGTATTTT

length: 15
D: TRBD2
V: TRBV4-1
J: TRBJ2-7
size: NA
CDR3: CASSHPGTSVYEQYF
DNA: TGCGCCAGCAGCCATCCCGGGACTAGTGTTTACGAGCAGTACTTC

length: 16
D: TRBD2
V: TRBV11-2
J: TRBJ2-1
size: few
CDR3: CASSLLTSGQHNEQFF
DNA: TGTGCCAGCAGCTTATTAACTAGCGGGCAGCACAATGAGCAGTTCTTC

length: 16
D: TRBD1
V: TRBV6-1
J: TRBJ2-1
size: many
CDR3: CASSPLGQGDYNEQFF
DNA: TGTGCCAGCAGTCCACTAGGACAGGGAGATTACAATGAGCAGTTCTTC

length: 12
D: NA
V: TRBV6-1
J: TRBJ2-1
size: NA
CDR3: CASTRQHNEKFF
DNA: TGTGCCAGCACCCGACAGCACAACGAGAAGTTCTTC

length: 14
D: NA
V: TRBV9
J: TRBJ1-3
size: NA
CDR3: CASSPPVSGNTIYF
DNA: TGTGCCAGCAGCCCCCCAGTTTCTGGAAACACCATATATTTT

length: 15
D: TRBD2
V: TRBV20-1
J: TRBJ2-1
size: many
CDR3: CSASGGRGRADEQFF
DNA: TGCAGTGCATCGGGTGGTCGCGGGAGGGCCGATGAGCAGTTCTTC

length: 16
D: NA
V: TRBV6-2/TRBV6-3
J: TRBJ2-3
size: NA
CDR3: CASSYGASEITDTQYF
DNA: TGTGCCAGCAGTTACGGGGCTAGCGAGATCACAGATACGCAGTATTTT

length: 14
D: NA
V: TRBV24-1
J: TRBJ2-1
size: NA
CDR3: CATSDLGAVDEQFF
DNA: TGTGCCACCAGTGATCTTGGGGCCGTAGATGAGCAGTTCTTC

length: 14
D: NA
V: TRBV7-9
J: TRBJ2-1
size: many
CDR3: CASSLGLSYNEQFF
DNA: TGTGCCAGCAGCTTAGGGCTGTCCTACAATGAGCAGTTCTTC

length: 13
D: TRBD1
V: TRBV2
J: TRBJ1-1
size: many
CDR3: CANQDRANTEAFF
DNA: TGTGCCAACCAGGACAGGGCGAACACTGAAGCTTTCTTT

length: 12
D: NA
V: TRBV6-6
J: TRBJ1-1
size: many
CDR3: CASSYLGTEAFF
DNA: TGTGCCAGCAGTTACTTGGGCACTGAAGCTTTCTTT

length: 13
D: NA
V: TRBV28
J: TRBJ1-2
size: NA
CDR3: CASGPGGNYGYTF
DNA: TGTGCCAGCGGACCGGGGGGGAACTATGGCTACACCTTC

length: 14
D: TRBD2
V: TRBV6-1
J: TRBJ2-1
size: many
CDR3: CASSEGGGYNEQFF
DNA: TGTGCCAGCAGTGAAGGGGGGGGATACAATGAGCAGTTCTTC

length: 15
D: NA
V: TRBV6-1
J: TRBJ2-7
size: many
CDR3: CASSFPGDQWREQYF
DNA: TGTGCCAGCAGTTTCCCGGGGGACCAGTGGAGAGAGCAGTACTTC

length: 14
D: NA
V: TRBV3-1
J: TRBJ2-7
size: NA
CDR3: CASSQGGPVAEQYF
DNA: TGTGCCAGCAGCCAAGGTGGGCCTGTAGCCGAGCAGTACTTC

length: 14
D: NA
V: TRBV3-1
J: TRBJ1-2
size: few
CDR3: CASSQAAGSDGYTF
DNA: TGTGCCAGCAGCCAGGCAGCGGGATCTGATGGCTACACCTTC

length: 13
D: NA
V: TRBV3-1
J: TRBJ2-7
size: many
CDR3: CASSRQSSYEQYF
DNA: TGTGCCAGCAGTCGACAGTCATCCTACGAGCAGTACTTC

length: 18
D: NA
V: TRBV5-1
J: TRBJ2-3
size: once
CDR3: CASSLDGLTTRPTDTQYF
DNA: TGCGCCAGCAGCTTGGATGGTCTGACCACTCGACCCACAGATACGCAGTATTTT

length: 14
D: NA
V: TRBV5-4
J: TRBJ1-5
size: NA
CDR3: CASSGGWGNQPQHF
DNA: TGTGCCAGCAGCGGGGGGTGGGGCAATCAGCCCCAGCATTTT

length: 13
D: NA
V: TRBV2
J: TRBJ1-5
size: NA
CDR3: CASSGHGGQPQHF
DNA: TGTGCCAGCAGTGGCCACGGTGGTCAGCCCCAGCATTTT

length: 14
D: NA
V: TRBV24-1
J: TRBJ1-5
size: many
CDR3: CATSDSLRNQPQHF
DNA: TGTGCCACCAGTGATTCCCTGCGCAATCAGCCCCAGCATTTT

length: 13
D: NA
V: TRBV27
J: TRBJ1-4
size: many
CDR3: CATRPTRSEKLFF
DNA: TGTGCCACCCGACCAACAAGAAGTGAAAAACTGTTTTTT

length: 13
D: NA
V: TRBV3-1
J: TRBJ2-3
size: many
CDR3: CASSRVFRDTQYF
DNA: TGTGCCAGCAGTCGTGTCTTCCGGGATACGCAGTATTTT

length: 14
D: NA
V: TRBV29-1
J: TRBJ2-7
size: NA
CDR3: CSVADSRRNYEQYF
DNA: TGCAGCGTTGCTGACTCAAGAAGGAACTACGAGCAGTACTTC

length: 12
D: NA
V: TRBV12-3/TRBV12-4
J: TRBJ2-7
size: many
CDR3: CASSRTTYEQYF
DNA: TGTGCCAGCAGCCGGACCACCTACGAGCAGTACTTC

length: 16
D: TRBD1
V: TRBV14
J: TRBJ2-5
size: NA
CDR3: CASSRISKGGRETQYF
DNA: TGTGCCAGCAGCCGGATTAGCAAAGGGGGCCGCGAGACCCAGTACTTC

length: 15
D: NA
V: TRBV4-2
J: TRBJ1-5
size: NA
CDR3: CASSQGRQSNQPQHF
DNA: TGTGCCAGCAGCCAAGGGCGACAGAGCAATCAGCCCCAGCATTTT

length: 14
D: NA
V: TRBV11-2
J: TRBJ2-3
size: few
CDR3: CASVPMASTDTQYF
DNA: TGTGCCAGCGTTCCGATGGCCAGCACAGATACGCAGTATTTT

length: 14
D: NA
V: TRBV7-9
J: TRBJ2-1
size: NA
CDR3: CASSLRSAYNEQFF
DNA: TGTGCCAGCAGCCTGCGGAGCGCTTACAATGAGCAGTTCTTC

length: 14
D: NA
V: TRBV12-3/TRBV12-4
J: TRBJ2-5
size: NA
CDR3: CASSFRPNQETQYF
DNA: TGTGCCAGCAGTTTTAGACCAAACCAAGAGACCCAGTACTTC

length: 13
D: NA
V: TRBV7-2
J: TRBJ1-2
size: many
CDR3: CASSFPWDYGYTF
DNA: TGTGCCAGCAGTTTCCCCTGGGACTATGGCTACACCTTC

length: 13
D: NA
V: TRBV20-1
J: TRBJ1-2
size: many
CDR3: CSAPVGGGYGYTF
DNA: TGCAGTGCCCCAGTGGGGGGGGGCTATGGCTACACCTTC

length: 14
D: NA
V: TRBV2
J: TRBJ1-4
size: NA
CDR3: CASSRTEMREKLFF
DNA: TGTGCCAGCAGCCGGACAGAAATGCGTGAAAAACTGTTTTTT

length: 12
D: TRBD1
V: TRBV20-1
J: TRBJ1-1
size: many
CDR3: CSADDRDTEAFF
DNA: TGCAGTGCTGACGACAGGGACACTGAAGCTTTCTTT

length: 13
D: NA
V: TRBV19
J: TRBJ2-1
size: many
CDR3: CASSIVWNNEQFF
DNA: TGTGCCAGTAGTATAGTATGGAACAATGAGCAGTTCTTC

length: 15
D: TRBD1
V: TRBV9
J: TRBJ1-1
size: NA
CDR3: CASSAKGQGGTEAFF
DNA: TGTGCCAGCAGCGCGAAGGGACAGGGTGGTACTGAAGCTTTCTTT

length: 14
D: TRBD1
V: TRBV12-3/TRBV12-4
J: TRBJ1-1
size: many
CDR3: CASTTGALNTEAFF
DNA: TGTGCCAGCACGACAGGGGCCCTGAACACTGAAGCTTTCTTT

length: 12
D: TRBD1
V: TRBV4-1
J: TRBJ2-7
size: few
CDR3: CASRQTGGEQYF
DNA: TGCGCCAGCAGACAGACAGGGGGCGAGCAGTACTTC

length: 15
D: TRBD2
V: TRBV4-1
J: TRBJ2-2
size: NA
CDR3: CATGLAGTNTGELFF
DNA: TGCGCCACGGGACTAGCGGGAACCAACACCGGGGAGCTGTTTTTT

length: 14
D: TRBD2
V: TRBV28
J: TRBJ2-2
size: many
CDR3: CASFTRGGTGELFF
DNA: TGTGCCAGTTTTACCCGCGGGGGTACCGGGGAGCTGTTTTTT

length: 12
D: NA
V: TRBV27
J: TRBJ2-7
size: many
CDR3: CASWRTSNEQYF
DNA: TGTGCCAGCTGGCGGACTTCCAACGAGCAGTACTTC

length: 15
D: NA
V: TRBV24-1
J: TRBJ2-5
size: many
CDR3: CATSDSTEYQETQYF
DNA: TGTGCCACCAGTGACTCGACAGAGTACCAAGAGACCCAGTACTTC

length: 14
D: TRBD2
V: TRBV20-1
J: TRBJ2-3
size: many
CDR3: CSARDLAVTDTQYF
DNA: TGCAGTGCTAGAGACCTAGCGGTCACAGATACGCAGTATTTT

length: 13
D: NA
V: TRBV2
J: TRBJ1-2
size: many
CDR3: CASSEQREAGYTF
DNA: TGTGCCAGCAGTGAACAACGCGAGGCGGGCTACACCTTC

length: 14
D: NA
V: TRBV12-3/TRBV12-4
J: TRBJ1-3
size: many
CDR3: CASSSGRVGNTIYF
DNA: TGTGCCAGCAGTTCCGGGAGAGTAGGGAACACCATATATTTT

length: 18
D: NA
V: TRBV6-2/TRBV6-3
J: TRBJ2-3
size: NA
CDR3: CASSYSTLRNGNQDTQYF
DNA: TGTGCCAGCAGTTACTCTACCCTCCGAAACGGGAATCAGGATACGCAGTATTTT

length: 15
D: TRBD2
V: TRBV20-1
J: TRBJ2-7
size: many
CDR3: CSASRSERGSYEQYF
DNA: TGCAGTGCTAGTCGTTCCGAGCGGGGATCCTACGAGCAGTACTTC

length: 15
D: NA
V: TRBV29-1
J: TRBJ2-4
size: NA
CDR3: CSVVAQGRAKNIQYF
DNA: TGCAGCGTTGTTGCACAGGGTCGTGCCAAAAACATTCAGTACTTC